A selection of T cell receptor beta chains follows, all from one sample in a study of control samples from healthy donors and cancer patients. Produced via immunoSEQ multiplex PCR; TCRdb's table is partial and in-frame only. The sample shows some 70,000 clones, 84% of them seen only once. The sequencing input was PBMCs. These receptors were taken from a woman aged 45-60 years with lung cancer. CDR3s include the opening cysteine and the closing phenylalanine or tryptophan.

v_gene: TRBV6-5
CDR3aa: CASSQPAGAYGYTF

v_gene: TRBV5-1
CDR3aa: CASSLDATYEQYF

v_gene: TRBV3-1/TRBV3-2
CDR3aa: CASSGGAGTQQPQHF

v_gene: TRBV6-5
CDR3aa: CASSAEGKSTEAFF

v_gene: TRBV7-9
CDR3aa: CASSRSSGRTYNSPLHF

v_gene: TRBV20-1
CDR3aa: CSASISGGDYGYTF

v_gene: TRBV12-3/TRBV12-4
CDR3aa: CASSDRTYGYTF

v_gene: TRBV19
CDR3aa: CASRTVGGDTSPLHF

v_gene: TRBV5-1
CDR3aa: CASSSSDRNTGELFF

v_gene: TRBV5-6
CDR3aa: CASSLALAGWQETQYF

v_gene: TRBV6-5
CDR3aa: CASSYSRAGQPQHF

v_gene: TRBV4-1
CDR3aa: CASRPGHNSNQPQHF

v_gene: TRBV10-2
CDR3aa: CASSEYGTDMNTEAFF

v_gene: TRBV19
CDR3aa: CASSIPNSPLHF

v_gene: TRBV11-2
CDR3aa: CASSPSLTGNYGYTF

v_gene: TRBV9
CDR3aa: CASSPLRDVTEAFF

v_gene: TRBV2
CDR3aa: CASRRTVNTEAFF

v_gene: TRBV10-2
CDR3aa: CASSEDRGRAETQYF

v_gene: TRBV5-6
CDR3aa: CASSFQDTEAFF

v_gene: TRBV18
CDR3aa: CASQRDRENTEAFF

v_gene: TRBV29-1
CDR3aa: CSVRTGEAFF

v_gene: TRBV27
CDR3aa: CASSLSSGAEAFF

v_gene: TRBV6-2/TRBV6-3
CDR3aa: CASSYSPGEEELNTEAFF

v_gene: TRBV9
CDR3aa: CASSVVGSPTIYF

v_gene: TRBV27
CDR3aa: CASSLWTPYNSPLHF

v_gene: TRBV28
CDR3aa: CASSLDRRTQYF

v_gene: TRBV11-2
CDR3aa: CASSSGGSSYNEQFF

v_gene: TRBV4-3
CDR3aa: CASSQDDSNQPQHF

v_gene: TRBV6-2/TRBV6-3
CDR3aa: CASSGTGTYEQYF

v_gene: TRBV19
CDR3aa: CASSIISADTQYF

v_gene: TRBV2
CDR3aa: CASTRDRASGANVLTF

v_gene: TRBV28
CDR3aa: CASSGTGATGAHEQYF

v_gene: TRBV5-1
CDR3aa: CASSFGWDTEAFF

v_gene: TRBV24-1
CDR3aa: CATSDTTYYGYTF

v_gene: TRBV25-1
CDR3aa: CASSSWTGETDTQYF

v_gene: TRBV7-6
CDR3aa: CASSLVDQETQYF

v_gene: TRBV28
CDR3aa: CASIRYQGGNTEAFF

v_gene: TRBV18
CDR3aa: CASSPRQANTGELFF

v_gene: TRBV27
CDR3aa: CASSAQGAGRKGEKLFF

v_gene: TRBV2
CDR3aa: CASSENSGSNQPQHF

v_gene: TRBV15
CDR3aa: CATSLGAADTQYF

v_gene: TRBV9
CDR3aa: CASSASGTGETQYF

v_gene: TRBV7-2
CDR3aa: CASSLALAGGGIDTQYF